These 27 T cell receptor beta chains share one sample of origin, sequenced in a study of blood T cell repertoires in COVID-19. The repertoire was sequenced with immunoSEQ multiplex PCR; TCRdb's copy has only in-frame clones and lacks some. The repertoire includes about 150,000 clones, around 88% of them detected once, and 5% to 6% sits in the top ten. Specimen: peripheral blood. Receptors originate from a human donor in a cohort sampled during active COVID-19.

This clone came up once. This chain links TRBV6-5 with TRBJ2-7; 8 bases are shared with TRBD2. Germline CDR1 and CDR2: MNHEY and SVGAGI. Trimming cost V 5 bases and J 4 bases; bases outside gene matches: 10. The CDR3 is 15 residues long. CDR3 region: CASSPAGVGSYEQYF. The CDR3 DNA follows: TGTGCCAGCAGTCCAGCGGGAGTAGGTTCTTACGAGCAGTACTTC.

V is TRBV13 and J is TRBJ2-3, with 9 nucleotides matching TRBD2. Trimming removed 2 bases from V and 6 bases from J; junction bases left unmatched: 9. Germline V CDR1 and CDR2: PRHDT, FYEKMQ (reference sequence). The CDR3 spans 16 residues. The DNA for the CDR3 is TGTGCCAGCAGCTTATGGCGGGGGGGCCTAATGGATACGCAGTATTTT. It is translated as CASSLWRGGLMDTQYF.

This chain links TRBV6-2 or TRBV6-3 with TRBJ2-1; D is uncertain. Per the germline V gene, CDR1 is MNHEY and CDR2 is SVGEGT. V lost 6 bases, J lost 8 bases, and 20 bases lay in between. There are 15 residues in the CDR3. The CDR3: CASSPTELFSHEQFF. CDR3 in DNA: TGTGCCAGCAGCCCTACCGAACTGTTTTCTCATGAGCAGTTCTTC.

The rearrangement links TRBV28 to TRBJ2-7; perhaps TRBD1 as D (6 bases). V lost 7 bases to trimming and J lost 4 bases, with 17 bases between them. The length of the CDR3 is 14 residues. Germline CDR1 and CDR2: MDHEN and SYDVKM. CDR3 DNA: TGTGCCAGCAATCGCCCGGGACAAGGTTACGAGCAGTACTTC. This gives the protein CASNRPGQGYEQYF.

The rearrangement joins TRBV10-3 to TRBJ2-1, with 9 bases fitting TRBD2. The junction had 7 bases not matched to a gene; V was cut back by 6 bases and J by 7 bases. The CDR3 is 14 residues long. Per the germline V gene, CDR1 is ENHRY and CDR2 is SYGVKD. CDR3 residues: CAIRRSSGDNEQFF. The CDR3 DNA sequence: TGTGCCATCAGGCGGTCTAGCGGGGATAATGAGCAGTTCTTC.

V and J are TRBV11-2 and TRBJ1-6; 7 bases are shared with TRBD1. Unmatched junction bases numbered 17, after V lost 5 bases and J lost 7 bases. The germline CDR1 and CDR2 sequences are SGHAT and FQNNGV. The CDR3 consists of 18 residues. CDR3 region: CASSPRIRQGEWNSPLHF. DNA for the CDR3: TGTGCCAGCAGCCCGAGAATACGACAGGGTGAATGGAATTCACCCCTCCACTTT.

The chain couples TRBV19 to TRBJ2-1; TRBD2 matches 12 bases. Germline V gene data show CDR1 as LNHDA and CDR2 as SQIVND (reference sequence). The V and J ends lost 6 bases and 6 bases, in that order; junction bases with no gene match: 12. The CDR3 sequence is 17 residues long. For the CDR3, the DNA is TGTGCCAGTAGCATGGGACTAGCGGGTCCCCCCGGCAATGAGCAGTTCTTC. This gives the protein CASSMGLAGPPGNEQFF.

In this sample, this clone turned up once. The chain is built from TRBV27 and TRBJ1-2; D is undetermined. The CDR3 is made up of 10 amino acids. Per germline, CDR1 MNHEY and CDR2 SMNVEV (reference sequence). The CDR3 DNA is TGTGCTAGAGGGCACTATGGCTACACCTTC. As protein: CARGHYGYTF.

J is TRBJ1-6 and V is TRBV11-2, with D maybe TRBD1 (5 bases). The CDR3 contains 15 residues. V was trimmed by 4 bases and J by 8 bases, leaving 15 bases between them. Germline V CDR1 and CDR2: SGHAT, FQNNGV. CDR3 coding DNA: TGTGCCAGCAGCTCCATCAGGGCCCAATATTCACCCCTCCACTTT. It specifies CASSSIRAQYSPLHF.

V gene TRBV7-8 combines with J gene TRBJ1-5, with no clear D. Trimming shortened V by 8 bases and J by 1 base, and 15 bases separated the two germline ends. The CDR3 runs to 15 residues. CDR1 SGHVS and CDR2 FQNEAQ come from the germline V gene. As DNA, the CDR3 is TGTGCCAGCTCCGCTACAAGACAAAGCAATCAGCCCCAGCATTTT. It translates to CASSATRQSNQPQHF.

This clone came up once. The chain joins TRBV18 to TRBJ2-5; TRBD1 might be the D (6 bases). The CDR3 totals 13 residues. The germline gives CDR1 KGHSH, CDR2 LQKENI. Between the trimmed V and J ends, which lost 8 bases and 4 bases, there was a span of 14 bases. The CDR3 sequence: CASATGNRETQYF. The CDR3 DNA follows: TGTGCCAGCGCCACAGGGAATCGAGAGACCCAGTACTTC.

The J gene is TRBJ2-7, the V gene TRBV2; a possible D gene is TRBD1 (5 bases). V was cut by 6 bases and J by 1 base, with 19 bases left in between. This CDR3 spans 16 amino acids. The germline gives CDR1 SNHLY, CDR2 FYNNEI. CDR3 protein: CASSPGPAGSSYEQYF. CDR3 sequence (DNA): TGTGCCAGCAGCCCCGGGCCGGCAGGGTCATCCTACGAGCAGTACTTC.

The chain has TRBV27 and TRBJ2-2, with D unclear. The CDR3 covers 15 residues. V was cut by 6 bases and J by 5 bases, with 16 bases left in between. The germline gives CDR1 MNHEY, CDR2 SMNVEV (reference sequence). The CDR3 spells CASRSQTYRTGELFF. As DNA, the CDR3 is TGTGCCAGCAGATCCCAGACTTATCGAACCGGGGAGCTGTTTTTT.

The V and J genes are TRBV2 and TRBJ2-3; 8 nucleotides align to TRBD2. In germline, CDR1 is SNHLY, CDR2 FYNNEI. This CDR3 contains 15 residues. The V and J ends lost 7 bases and 5 bases, in that order; junction bases with no gene match: 11. The CDR3: CASIAGGRSGDTQYF. CDR3 in DNA: TGTGCCAGCATCGCGGGAGGACGTAGTGGAGATACGCAGTATTTT.

This clone was observed a single time. The rearrangement links TRBV7-3 to TRBJ2-5, with TRBD2 as a possible D gene (6 bases). V was shortened by 2 bases and J by 4 bases, with 8 bases between the two germline ends. The CDR3 loop spans 13 amino acids. Germline V gene lookup returns CDR1 SGHTA and CDR2 FQGTGA. The CDR3 is CASSLVGGETQYF. In DNA, the CDR3 is TGTGCCAGCAGCTTAGTGGGAGGAGAGACCCAGTACTTC.

The rearrangement uses TRBV3-1 (or the pseudogene TRBV3-2) and TRBJ2-1; possible D gene TRBD1, 6 bases. V lost 4 bases to trimming and J lost 3 bases, with 13 bases between them. The CDR3 loop spans 15 amino acids. CDR1 and CDR2 from the germline V gene are LGHDT and YNNKEL (reference sequence). CDR3 sequence: CASSRGGSFYNEQFF. The CDR3 bases are TGTGCCAGCAGCCGAGGGGGAAGCTTCTACAATGAGCAGTTCTTC.

The gene calls are TRBV19 and TRBJ1-5, with a weak D call TRBD1 (5 bases). Trimming pared 7 bases from V and 4 bases from J, leaving 20 bases between. CDR3 length equals 16 residues. Germline CDR1 is LNHDA and CDR2 is SQIVND (reference sequence). The CDR3 sequence is CASTDGHLLGNQPQHF. In DNA, the CDR3 is TGTGCCAGTACCGACGGACATCTTTTGGGAAATCAGCCCCAGCATTTT.

This chain joins TRBV6-6 and TRBJ1-6; D gene ambiguous. This CDR3 region has 16 residues. In germline, CDR1 is MNHNY, CDR2 SVGAGI (reference sequence). V was cut by 6 bases and J by 9 bases, with 21 bases left in between. In DNA form, the CDR3 reads TGTGCCAGCAGCGCTGTTGGAGGCCCTAAGGGTTCACCCCTCCACTTT. Amino acids: CASSAVGGPKGSPLHF.

The V and J genes are TRBV3-1 (or the pseudogene TRBV3-2) and TRBJ2-7, with 10 bases identical to TRBD2. Looked up from germline, CDR1 is LGHDT and CDR2 is YNNKEL (reference sequence). The CDR3 runs 21 residues. J gave up 4 bases and V 4 bases, and 25 bases lay outside the gene matches. The CDR3 is CASSLTGAGTSGTLVLYEQYF. In DNA form, the CDR3 reads TGTGCCAGCAGCCTTACAGGGGCTGGAACTAGCGGGACCCTTGTCCTTTACGAGCAGTACTTC.

This clone appeared once. The V and J genes are TRBV11-3 and TRBJ1-3; 8 nucleotides match TRBD1. The length of the CDR3 is 15 residues. V dropped 5 bases and J dropped 2; count of bases not matched to a gene: 5. The germline CDR1 and CDR2 sequences are SGHNT and YENEEA. The DNA for the CDR3 is TGTGCCAGCAGCAATGGACAGGGTGCTGGAAACACCATATATTTT. Its protein is CASSNGQGAGNTIYF.

The rearrangement links TRBV11-2 to TRBJ2-5; TRBD1 matches 8 bases. The CDR3 has 15 residues. The trim removed 2 bases at V and 5 bases at J, leaving 7 bases unmatched. In germline, CDR1 is SGHAT, CDR2 FQNNGV. The CDR3 bases are TGTGCCAGCAGCTTAAGCAGGGGGCGCGGGGAGACCCAGTACTTC. It encodes CASSLSRGRGETQYF.

This rearrangement joins TRBV19 to TRBJ2-7; D may be TRBD2 (5 bases). The CDR3 length is 13 residues. Germline CDR1 is LNHDA and CDR2 is SQIVND (reference sequence). Trimming stripped 3 bases from V and 5 bases from J, with 11 bases between. DNA of the CDR3: TGTGCCAGTAGTATTTCGGCGGGTAACGAGCAGTACTTC. Protein sequence: CASSISAGNEQYF.

V usage is TRBV19 and J usage is TRBJ1-4; TRBD1 matches 7 bases. Trimming cost V 5 bases and J 8 bases; bases outside gene matches: 14. This CDR3 contains 16 residues. Per the germline V gene, CDR1 is LNHDA and CDR2 is SQIVND (reference sequence). The CDR3 is CASSLQRDSRGEKLFF. Written as DNA, the CDR3 is TGTGCCAGTAGTCTCCAACGGGACAGTCGAGGAGAAAAACTGTTTTTT.

The rearrangement uses TRBV6-2 or TRBV6-3 and TRBJ1-5; TRBD1 aligns across 9 bases. CDR1 is MNHEY, CDR2 SVGEGT, per germline. With V trimmed by 5 bases and J by 6 bases, 8 bases remained unmatched. The CDR3 consists of 15 residues. The CDR3 here is CASSLGDRVSQPQHF. CDR3 DNA sequence: TGTGCCAGCAGTCTTGGGGACAGGGTGTCTCAGCCCCAGCATTTT.

The chain links TRBV30 to TRBJ2-2; 9 bases are shared with TRBD2. The CDR3 totals 16 residues. J gave up 3 bases and V 1 base, and 6 bases lay outside the gene matches. Germline V CDR1 and CDR2: GTSNPN, SVGIG (reference sequence). The CDR3 region has the DNA TGTGCCTGGAGTGGGATAGCGGGGGCCCACACCGGGGAGCTGTTTTTT. It translates to CAWSGIAGAHTGELFF.

V is TRBV4-1 and J is TRBJ2-5; the D is unclear. The V gene's germline CDR1 is MGHRA and CDR2 YSYEKL. CDR3 length equals 14 residues. V lost 0 bases and J lost 6, with 11 bases in between. The CDR3 is CASSQESLVKTQYF. CDR3 sequence (DNA): TGCGCCAGCAGCCAAGAGTCGCTAGTAAAGACCCAGTACTTC.

The chain couples TRBV5-6 to TRBJ2-7; 12 bases match TRBD2. The length of the CDR3 is 16 residues. Per the germline V gene, CDR1 is SGHDT and CDR2 is YYEEEE. V lost 4 bases, J lost 2 bases, and 7 bases stayed unmatched. CDR3 protein: CASSATLAGGAYEQYF. Written as DNA, the CDR3 is TGTGCCAGCAGCGCCACACTAGCGGGAGGCGCCTACGAGCAGTACTTC.